Shown below are 5 T cell receptor beta chains from a single sample sequenced in a study of control samples from healthy donors and cancer patients. Profiled with immunoSEQ multiplex PCR; TCRdb holds only in-frame clones, not every one. The table includes just under 60,000 clones, under 95% detected once. The sequencing sample was made of PBMCs. The origin of the receptors is a man between 40 and 49 years old with colorectal cancer.

The chain uses TRBV7-3 and TRBJ1-4, with TRBD1 matching over 9 bases. The J segment lost 8 bases and the V segment lost 5 bases, leaving 9 bases of the junction unmatched. The CDR3 sequence is 15 residues long. The germline gives CDR1 SGHTA, CDR2 FQGTGA. The CDR3 reads CASSLRRDRAEKLFF. The CDR3 nucleotides read TGTGCCAGCAGCCTTCGTCGGGACAGGGCCGAAAAACTGTTTTTT.

The gene calls are TRBV5-1 and TRBJ1-1; D might be TRBD1 (6 bases). The germline gives CDR1 SGHRS, CDR2 YFSETQ. Trimming stripped 3 bases from V and 11 bases from J, with 17 bases between. This CDR3 region has 13 residues. Here the CDR3 reads CASSSDSGTLAFF. CDR3 nucleotides: TGCGCCAGCAGCTCCGATTCCGGGACATTGGCTTTCTTT.

This clone was observed a single time. The chain is built from TRBV18 and TRBJ2-1; unclear D gene. The CDR3 length is 13 residues. CDR1 KGHSH and CDR2 LQKENI come from the germline V gene. Trimming stripped 0 bases from V and 9 bases from J, with 9 bases between. CDR3 nucleotide sequence: TGTGCCAGCTCACCACCAGGGTATGGTGAGCAGTTCTTC. Translating it yields CASSPPGYGEQFF. Using reference TRBV18 and TRBJ2-1 for the parts outside the CDR3, the full variable domain is NAGVMQNPRHLVRRRGQEARLRCSPMKGHSHVYWYRQLPEEGLKFMVYLQKENIIDESGMPKERFSAEFPKEGPSILRIQQVVRGDSAAYFCASSPPGYGEQFFGPGTRLTVL.

Regarding this clone: Other DNA sequences of this sample code for an identical CDR3. V gene TRBV30 combines with J gene TRBJ2-7; D not certain. This CDR3 is built from 13 residues. Germline V lookup: CDR1 GTSNPN, CDR2 SVGIG (reference sequence). V was shortened by 3 bases and J by 2 bases, with 11 bases between the two germline ends. As DNA, the CDR3 is TGTGCCTGGAGCTTGGATATTGCCTACGAGCAGTACTTC. Its protein product is CAWSLDIAYEQYF.

The chain couples TRBV3-1 (or the pseudogene TRBV3-2) to TRBJ1-2, with TRBD1 as a possible D gene (5 bases). This CDR3 is built from 12 residues. CDR1 is LGHDT and CDR2 is YNNKEL in the germline V gene (reference sequence). V shed 3 bases and J shed 5 bases, with 7 bases lying between them. CDR3 DNA: TGTGCCAGCAGCCAGGGACCTTATGGCTACACCTTC. Translating it yields CASSQGPYGYTF.